Listed here are 30 T cell receptor beta chains from one sample, sequenced in a study of T cells in localized non-small cell lung cancer. Produced via immunoSEQ multiplex PCR; TCRdb's table is partial and in-frame only. The sample has 850 to 1,200 clones, 34% seen once; the top ten hold about a fifth. The sequencing here drew on lung tumor tissue, taken before any cancer treatment. These receptors were obtained from a male donor at least 60 years old with stage I squamous cell lung carcinoma.

The V and J genes are TRBV28 and TRBJ2-5; maybe TRBD2 (6 bases). Trimming pared 4 bases from V and 5 bases from J, leaving 23 bases between. The germline gives CDR1 MDHEN, CDR2 SYDVKM. This CDR3 region has 17 residues. The CDR3 reads CASSSGGLSGPGETQYF. CDR3 DNA sequence: TGTGCCAGCAGTTCCGGAGGGCTCAGTGGCCCAGGGGAGACCCAGTACTTC.

A remark on this clone: The junction departs from the called germline gene at one end, perhaps through a read error. The V call is TRBV6-8, the J call TRBJ2-7; TRBD1 is a possible D gene (5 bases). CDR3 size: 15 residues. Germline V CDR1 and CDR2: MNHGY, SAAAGT. In DNA, the CDR3 is TGTGCCATCAGTACGGGCAGGGTAGACTTCTACGAGCAGTACTTC. It codes for CAISTGRVDFYEQYF.

This clone is medium-sized. The V call is TRBV6-8, the J call TRBJ2-5; D is ambiguous. CDR3 length: 13 amino acids. Trimming shortened V by 1 base and J by 2 bases, and 5 bases separated the two germline ends. Per the germline V gene, CDR1 is MNHGY and CDR2 is SAAAGT. CDR3 sequence: CASSYWGQETQYF. CDR3 DNA sequence: TGTGCCAGCAGTTACTGGGGACAAGAGACCCAGTACTTC.

This chain links TRBV18 with TRBJ1-1; D is uncertain. Trimming pared 6 bases from V and 4 bases from J, leaving 15 bases between. The length of the CDR3 is 14 residues. Germline values: CDR1 KGHSH, CDR2 LQKENI. In nucleotides, the CDR3 is TGTGCCAGCTCGCCGGAACAGCGGGGCACTGAAGCTTTCTTT. It is translated as CASSPEQRGTEAFF.

The chain has TRBV5-1 and TRBJ2-1; possible D gene TRBD2, 5 bases. Trimming shortened V by 0 bases and J by 6 bases, and 13 bases separated the two germline ends. Looked up from germline, CDR1 is SGHRS and CDR2 is YFSETQ. The CDR3 covers 15 residues. The CDR3 loop is CASSLDPVGGNEQFF. The CDR3 DNA is TGCGCCAGCAGCTTGGACCCTGTCGGAGGCAATGAGCAGTTCTTC.

This clone is large in the sample. This chain uses TRBV6-8 with TRBJ1-2; D might be TRBD1 (5 bases). Germline-derived CDR1 and CDR2 are MNHGY and SAAAGT. Deletions cut 8 bases from V and 5 bases from J, with 15 bases between. This CDR3 has 13 residues. The CDR3 loop is CASGSDGGYGYTF. The CDR3 DNA reads as TGTGCCAGCGGGTCCGACGGGGGATATGGCTACACCTTC.

Sample share makes this clone hyperexpanded. The chain couples TRBV19 to TRBJ2-2; D is perhaps TRBD1 (5 bases). V shed 4 bases and J shed 6 bases, with 12 bases lying between them. The CDR3 loop spans 14 amino acids. CDR1 and CDR2 (germline): LNHDA, SQIVND (reference sequence). The CDR3: CASSRQGGAGELFF. DNA of the CDR3: TGTGCCAGTAGTAGGCAGGGTGGCGCCGGGGAGCTGTTTTTT.

This clone showed up just a few times. The J gene is TRBJ2-1, the V gene TRBV6-8, with D maybe TRBD2 (5 bases). This CDR3 region has 15 residues. The V end lost 5 bases, the J end lost 3 bases, and 14 bases lay between the germline ends. Germline CDR1 reads MNHGY; CDR2 reads SAAAGT. This CDR3 reads CASSEEGGGYNEQFF. For the CDR3, the DNA is TGTGCCAGCAGTGAGGAAGGCGGAGGCTACAATGAGCAGTTCTTC.

This clone was seen more than once but under ten times. A read error may produce the germline difference seen at one junction end. The J gene is TRBJ2-1, the V gene TRBV4-1; tentatively, D is TRBD2 (5 bases). Per germline, CDR1 MGHRA and CDR2 YSYEKL. This CDR3 region has 15 residues. The CDR3 loop is CATSSGFLNYNEQFF. The CDR3 DNA reads as TGCGCCACCAGCTCGGGATTCCTAAATTACAATGAGCAGTTCTTC.

The genes are TRBV19 and TRBJ1-4, with a tentative D call TRBD1 (6 bases). The V gene lost 6 bases and the J gene lost 7 bases, with 12 bases spanning the gap. This CDR3 is built from 13 residues. Germline loops: CDR1 LNHDA, CDR2 SQIVND (reference sequence). The CDR3 nucleotides read TGTGCCAGTAGCTGGGGGGCCGGTGAAAAACTGTTTTTT. Its translation: CASSWGAGEKLFF.

V gene TRBV6-8 combines with J gene TRBJ2-3; a possible D gene is TRBD1 (5 bases). This CDR3 has 14 residues. Per germline, CDR1 MNHGY and CDR2 SAAAGT. Trimming took off 5 bases at V and 5 bases at J, with 14 bases between the two ends. For the CDR3, the DNA is TGTGCCAGCAGTGGTGGCAGGGCTGTAGATACGCAGTATTTT. Encoded protein: CASSGGRAVDTQYF.

This sequence joins TRBV6-8 and TRBJ2-2; the match to TRBD2 covers 10 bases. The CDR3 spans 16 residues. The trim removed 2 bases at V and 5 bases at J, leaving 5 bases unmatched. CDR1 and CDR2 from the germline V gene are MNHGY and SAAAGT. CDR3 nucleotides: TGTGCCAGCAGTTACGCGGGACTAGCGAGGACCGGGGAGCTGTTTTTT. Translating it yields CASSYAGLARTGELFF.

The chain has TRBV30 and TRBJ2-7, with D unresolved. The V end was cut by 0 bases, the J end by 3 bases, with 12 bases between. The CDR3 consists of 14 residues. The germline V gene encodes CDR1 GTSNPN and CDR2 SVGIG (reference sequence). The DNA of the CDR3 is TGTGCCTGGAGTGTACCACTCGCAGGCTACGAGCAGTACTTC. Its translation is CAWSVPLAGYEQYF.

This clone was found once. The V call is TRBV25-1, the J call TRBJ1-1; weak D call: TRBD1 (5 bases). Between the trimmed V and J ends, which lost 8 bases and 2 bases, there was a span of 15 bases. Germline values: CDR1 MGHDK, CDR2 SYGVNS. This CDR3 comprises 14 residues. The CDR3 is CASRTRDGNTEAFF. DNA of the CDR3: TGTGCCAGCCGGACCCGGGACGGCAACACTGAAGCTTTCTTT.

This clone is classed as medium-sized (0.01 to 0.1%). V gene TRBV11-3 combines with J gene TRBJ2-2; D is possibly TRBD1 (5 bases). V dropped 2 bases and J dropped 4 bases, with 11 bases sitting between them. CDR3 length equals 15 residues. Per the germline V gene, CDR1 is SGHNT and CDR2 is YENEEA. CDR3 residues: CASSLQGQGTGELFF. The CDR3 region has the DNA TGTGCCAGCAGCTTACAAGGACAAGGCACCGGGGAGCTGTTTTTT.

By sample share, this clone is medium-sized (0.01 to 0.1%). The genes are TRBV11-3 and TRBJ1-1; D perhaps matches TRBD1 (6 bases). The CDR3 has 14 residues. Germline assignment: CDR1 SGHNT and CDR2 YENEEA. Trimming took off 5 bases at V and 1 base at J, with 11 bases between the two ends. The CDR3 DNA follows: TGTGCCAGCAGCCTCTCGACAGGGAACACTGAAGCTTTCTTT. Translated: CASSLSTGNTEAFF.

The sample holds a few counts of this clone. V and J are TRBV18 and TRBJ2-1; TRBD1 might be the D (5 bases). V was cut by 1 base and J by 3 bases, with 7 bases left in between. The CDR3 runs to 14 residues. Germline V gives CDR1 KGHSH, CDR2 LQKENI. The chain's CDR3 is CASSPLDSYNEQFF. Written as DNA, the CDR3 is TGTGCCAGCTCACCACTAGACAGCTACAATGAGCAGTTCTTC.

This clone was observed a few times. The chain couples TRBV6-1 to TRBJ1-2; TRBD1 matches 7 bases. V was clipped by 1 base and J by 5 bases; unmatched bases: 7. The CDR3 sequence is 15 residues long. From germline, CDR1 is MNHNS and CDR2 SASEGT. CDR3 DNA sequence: TGTGCCAGCAGTGAAGGAGGGGGCGGACGGTATGGCTACACCTTC. This encodes CASSEGGGGRYGYTF.

This clone was observed a handful of times. The chain is built from TRBV28 and TRBJ2-7; 9 bases are a match to TRBD2. Germline V gene lookup returns CDR1 MDHEN and CDR2 SYDVKM. The CDR3 consists of 14 residues. Trimming at V came to 10 bases and at J to 2 bases, leaving 9 bases not matched to a gene. CDR3 nucleotide sequence: TGTGCCACACAGGGTAGCGGGAGTGCCTACGAGCAGTACTTC. This encodes CATQGSGSAYEQYF.

CDR3 protein: CAWSPTRTFFTF. CDR3 coding DNA: TGTGCCTGGAGTCCGACAAGGACCTTCTTCACCTTC. The J gene is TRBJ1-2, the V gene TRBV30; the D is unclear. CDR1 GTSNPN and CDR2 SVGIG come from the germline V gene (reference sequence). Trimming took 2 bases from V and 13 from J, leaving 17 bases between them. This CDR3 contains 12 residues. The full variable domain, in which reference TRBV30 and TRBJ1-2 provide the parts outside the CDR3, is SQTIHQWPATLVQPVGSPLSLECTVEGTSNPNLYWYRQAAGRGLQLLFYSVGIGQISSEVPQNLSASRPQDRQFILSSKKLLLSDSGFYLCAWSPTRTFFTFGSGTRLTVV.

This clone was detected a few times. The rearrangement links TRBV29-1 to TRBJ2-5, with 9 bases aligning to TRBD1. The CDR3 covers 13 residues. Germline lookup yields CDR1 SQVTM and CDR2 ANQGSEA. The junction had 10 bases not matched to a gene; V was cut back by 7 bases and J by 7 bases. This CDR3 reads CSAITRQGVTQYF. The CDR3 DNA reads as TGCAGCGCCATCACCCGACAGGGGGTGACCCAGTACTTC.

This clone has only a few counts. Relative to the germline gene, one junction end is altered; a read error may explain this. The genes are TRBV11-3 and TRBJ2-5; TRBD1 aligns across 7 bases. The CDR3 extends over 14 amino acids. Per the germline V gene, CDR1 is SGHNT and CDR2 is YENEEA. The CDR3 nucleotides are TGTACCAGCAGCCAGAACAGGGGAGCGGAGACCCAGTACTTC. Amino acid sequence: CTSSQNRGAETQYF.

This clone was recorded a few times. The chain combines TRBV28 with TRBJ2-1; 8 bases are shared with TRBD2. The CDR3 length is 16 residues. Trimming took 8 bases from V and 2 from J; bases not matched to a gene: 11. Germline V gives CDR1 MDHEN, CDR2 SYDVKM. CDR3 DNA sequence: TGTGCCAGCGCCATATGGGTCGGGAGGGCCTACAATGAGCAGTTCTTC. This codes for CASAIWVGRAYNEQFF.

The gene calls are TRBV25-1 and TRBJ1-5; no definite D call. The CDR3 runs to 14 residues. Per the germline V gene, CDR1 is MGHDK and CDR2 is SYGVNS. V shed 6 bases and J shed 7 bases, with 16 bases lying between them. The CDR3 spells CASSPLGLPQPQHF. CDR3 sequence (DNA): TGTGCCAGCAGCCCACTCGGGTTGCCCCAGCCCCAGCATTTT.

V is TRBV19 and J is TRBJ2-1; TRBD1 or TRBD2 may be the D gene (5 bases each). The CDR3 covers 13 residues. Germline lookup yields CDR1 LNHDA and CDR2 SQIVND (reference sequence). Trimming stripped 6 bases from V and 10 bases from J, with 16 bases between. CDR3 region: CASSDPGPGEQFF. CDR3 bases: TGTGCCAGTAGCGACCCGGGACCAGGAGAGCAGTTCTTC.

In its sample, this clone was seen a few times. The CDR3 DNA reads as TGTGCCAGCAGCTGGGGACTAGCGGGGCTGTCATCCTACAATGAGCAGTTCTTC. Its translation is CASSWGLAGLSSYNEQFF. The chain employs TRBV11-3 and TRBJ2-1; TRBD2 matches at 13 bases. The CDR3 totals 18 residues. V was clipped by 4 bases and J by 1 base; unmatched bases: 7. In germline, CDR1 is SGHNT, CDR2 YENEEA. Full variable domain (outside the CDR3, taken from reference TRBV11-3 and TRBJ2-1): EAGVVQSPRYKIIEKKQPVAFWCNPISGHNTLYWYLQNLGQGPELLIRYENEEAVDDSQLPKDRFSAERLKGVDSTLKIQPAELGDSAVYLCASSWGLAGLSSYNEQFFGPGTRLTVL.

The table lists this clone with a few counts. The genes are TRBV18 and TRBJ2-2, with D unresolved. Trimming cost V 3 bases and J 3 bases, with 2 bases left between them. Germline V gene data show CDR1 as KGHSH and CDR2 as LQKENI. This CDR3 is 12 amino acids long. CDR3 nucleotide sequence: TGTGCCAGCTCACCTTACACCGGGGAGCTGTTTTTT. Translation gives CASSPYTGELFF. The full variable domain, its missing parts supplied by reference TRBV18 and TRBJ2-2, is NAGVMQNPRHLVRRRGQEARLRCSPMKGHSHVYWYRQLPEEGLKFMVYLQKENIIDESGMPKERFSAEFPKEGPSILRIQQVVRGDSAAYFCASSPYTGELFFGEGSRLTVL.

This clone was observed a few times. The CDR3 nucleotides are TGTGCCTGGAGTGTAACGACCGGGAACAACTATGGCTACACCTTC. This gives the protein CAWSVTTGNNYGYTF. The V gene is TRBV30, the J gene TRBJ1-2; no firm D call. Trimming removed 0 bases at V and 2 bases at J, with 13 bases between. The CDR3 sequence is 15 residues long. Per germline, CDR1 GTSNPN and CDR2 SVGIG (reference sequence).

This chain's CDR3 is CASGGLAGFYNEQFF. The CDR3 DNA follows: TGCGCCAGCGGAGGACTAGCGGGCTTCTACAATGAGCAGTTCTTC. The chain carries TRBV5-1 and TRBJ2-1; TRBD2 matches 11 bases. From germline, CDR1 is SGHRS and CDR2 YFSETQ. There are 15 residues in the CDR3. V shed 7 bases, J shed 3 bases, and the junction held 6 bases outside the gene matches. Based on the CDR3 plus reference TRBV5-1 and TRBJ2-1, the full variable domain is KAGVTQTPRYLIKTRGQQVTLSCSPISGHRSVSWYQQTPGQGLQFLFEYFSETQRNKGNFPGRFSGRQFSNSRSEMNVSTLELGDSALYLCASGGLAGFYNEQFFGPGTRLTVL.

The gene calls are TRBV15 and TRBJ2-1; D remains ambiguous. Germline assignment: CDR1 LNHNV and CDR2 YYDKDF (reference sequence). The CDR3 consists of 19 residues. The V end was cut by 3 bases, the J end by 2 bases, with 23 bases between. The CDR3 region is CATSRKLAYTRSTYNEQFF. The CDR3 region has the DNA TGTGCCACCAGCAGGAAATTGGCTTATACCCGTAGTACCTACAATGAGCAGTTCTTC.